This T cell receptor (beta chain) was retrieved from a study of T cells in Graves' hyperthyroidism and ophthalmopathy. The germline V and J ends were trimmed by 2 bases and 1 base, with 15 bases remaining between them. The CDR3 consists of 17 residues. CDR1 is SGHKS, CDR2 YYEKEE, per germline (reference sequence). This clonotype has more than one count but fewer than ten. TCR beta CDR3 region amplification was performed from RNA transcripts. Carried out on the TCR CDR3, a first-round RT-PCR used the HTBI primer set. TCRdb re-analysed the multiplex PCR reads in MiXCR, keeping a single row per CDR3 protein. The sample has about 320,000 distinct CDR3 sequences, 15% to 20% seen once. Newly diagnosed hyperthyroidism patients aged 18 to 65 years had disease lasting under 2 months.

Sequencing was performed on blood. The genes are TRBV5-5 and TRBJ2-2, with D perhaps matching TRBD1 or TRBD2 (5 bases each). This sequence was found in a man aged 30 to 39 with Graves' hyperthyroidism. The DNA for the CDR3 is TGTGCCAGCAGCTTCCGTGGGGGATTAAAGAACACCGGGGAGCTGTTTTTT. As protein: CASSFRGGLKNTGELFF.